The 2 T cell receptor beta chains below all came from one sample that was sequenced in a study of glioma-infiltrating T cells. The iRepertoire nested amplicon-rescue multiplex PCR amplified TCR alpha and beta CDR3s from RNA. TCRdb processed the multiplex PCR reads anew with MiXCR; each CDR3 protein has one entry. The sample shows over 140,000 distinct CDR3 sequences, roughly 43% of them seen only once. Source material: glioma tissue, nonneoplastic brain tissue, or PBMCs (not recorded which). The receptors stem from a human donor with low-grade glioma or glioblastoma, undergoing nonglioma brain surgery, or in good health (not recorded which).

In this sample, this clonotype turned up a few times. J is TRBJ2-2 and V is TRBV6-6, with D maybe TRBD2 (5 bases). Germline-derived CDR1 and CDR2 are MNHNY and SVGAGI (reference sequence). V was pared by 0 bases and J by 2 bases, with 16 bases between. This CDR3 region has 18 residues. The CDR3 protein is CASSYSLGGLPNTGELFF. The CDR3 nucleotides read TGTGCCAGCAGTTACTCACTAGGAGGTTTGCCCAACACCGGGGAGCTGTTTTTT.

This rearrangement joins TRBV6-1 to TRBJ2-5; perhaps TRBD1 as D (5 bases). CDR1 MNHNS and CDR2 SASEGT come from the germline V gene. The CDR3 loop spans 10 amino acids. With 8 bases removed from V and 5 bases from J, the gap between germline ends came to 6 bases. The CDR3 is CASGAETQYF. CDR3 DNA sequence: TGTGCCAGCGGGGCGGAGACCCAGTACTTC.